These 9 T cell receptor beta chains were all obtained from the same sample, sequenced in a study of cytomegalovirus exposure and HLA in healthy donors (dated by TCRdb to 2017 to 2019). Receptors were amplified or captured by the immunoSEQ multiplex PCR assay. For the multiplex PCR, a mixture combining 60 forward primers for TCR Vbeta segments and 13 reverse primers for TCR Jbeta segments was used. Held by TCRdb, this immuneACCESS table contains in-frame sequences only and omits some clones. Under half of the omission traces to an unresolved V gene where checked; the cause of the rest is unknown. Recorded for this sample are 150,000 or so clones; about three quarters of them occurred a single time. In total, the top ten clones hold around 3.1% of the sample. The source material was PBMCs. The origin of the receptors is a woman aged 40 to 50 in good health and CMV-seronegative.

This clone has just one count. The chain combines TRBV19 with TRBJ2-2; D perhaps matches TRBD1 (5 bases). The CDR3 runs 13 residues. The germline CDR1 and CDR2 sequences are LNHDA and SQIVND (reference sequence). Trimming took 3 bases from V and 5 from J, leaving 7 bases between them. Here the CDR3 reads CASSMRTTGELFF. DNA for the CDR3: TGTGCCAGTAGTATGAGGACAACCGGGGAGCTGTTTTTT. The full variable domain, in which reference TRBV19 and TRBJ2-2 provide the parts outside the CDR3, is DGGITQSPKYLFRKEGQNVTLSCEQNLNHDAMYWYRQDPGQGLRLIYYSQIVNDFQKGDIAEGYSVSREKKESFPLTVTSAQKNPTAFYLCASSMRTTGELFFGEGSRLTVL.

The chain employs TRBV29-1 and TRBJ1-4; 7 bases are a match to TRBD1. CDR1 and CDR2 from the germline V gene are SQVTM and ANQGSEA. J was trimmed by 4 bases and V by 5 bases; bases with no gene match: 7. The CDR3 is made up of 14 amino acids. The CDR3 DNA sequence: TGCAGCGTTACTTTGGACAGGAATAATGAAAAACTGTTTTTT. It translates to CSVTLDRNNEKLFF.

The chain carries TRBV27 and TRBJ1-2; D unresolved. Between the trimmed V and J ends, which lost 3 bases and 6 bases, there was a span of 11 bases. Germline values: CDR1 MNHEY, CDR2 SMNVEV (reference sequence). CDR3 length equals 13 residues. CDR3 sequence reads: CASSLWQSHGYTF. The CDR3, as DNA: TGTGCCAGCAGTTTGTGGCAGTCTCATGGCTACACCTTC.

This chain joins TRBV27 and TRBJ2-3; possible D gene TRBD1, 7 bases. Trimming took 2 bases from V and 8 from J, leaving 14 bases between them. Germline loops: CDR1 MNHEY, CDR2 SMNVEV (reference sequence). The CDR3 loop spans 14 amino acids. The CDR3 nucleotides are TGTGCCAGCAGTTTACAGGGGGACTCGGGTACGCAGTATTTT. It specifies CASSLQGDSGTQYF.

The gene calls are TRBV6-5 and TRBJ2-1; D is perhaps TRBD2 (6 bases). The CDR3 contains 16 residues. Germline V gene lookup returns CDR1 MNHEY and CDR2 SVGAGI. The germline V and J ends were trimmed by 0 bases and 6 bases, with 15 bases remaining between them. CDR3 protein: CASSYSSGTPSNEQFF. In DNA form, the CDR3 reads TGTGCCAGCAGTTACTCGAGTGGGACTCCTAGCAATGAGCAGTTCTTC.

V usage is TRBV2 and J usage is TRBJ1-2; D possibly corresponds to TRBD1 (5 bases). Trimming cost V 8 bases and J 8 bases, with 12 bases left between them. The CDR3 totals 11 residues. Germline V gene data show CDR1 as SNHLY and CDR2 as FYNNEI. The CDR3 reads CASYRGKGYTF. The CDR3 DNA sequence: TGTGCCAGCTACCGGGGGAAAGGCTACACCTTC.

V is TRBV6-5 and J is TRBJ1-5, with 10 bases aligning to TRBD1. Germline CDR1 is MNHEY and CDR2 is SVGAGI. This CDR3 is 15 amino acids long. V was clipped by 2 bases and J by 9 bases; unmatched bases: 7. CDR3 residues: CASSYRTGGEWPQHF. The CDR3 coding sequence is TGTGCCAGCAGTTACAGGACAGGGGGGGAATGGCCCCAGCATTTT.

The V call is TRBV5-4, the J call TRBJ2-5; the match to TRBD1 covers 8 bases. This CDR3 has 15 residues. Germline V gene lookup returns CDR1 SGHNT and CDR2 YYREEE (reference sequence). The J segment lost 3 bases and the V segment lost 4 bases, leaving 8 bases of the junction unmatched. Here the CDR3 reads CASSKDRGREETQYF. In DNA form, the CDR3 reads TGTGCCAGCAGCAAAGACAGGGGAAGAGAAGAGACCCAGTACTTC.

The V call is TRBV7-8, the J call TRBJ1-2, with a weak D call TRBD1 (5 bases). The CDR3 length is 15 residues. Per germline, CDR1 SGHVS and CDR2 FQNEAQ. The ends were cut back, 2 bases at V and 4 bases at J, with 14 bases in the middle. For the CDR3, the DNA is TGTGCCAGCAGCTTATCCGCAGGGTCGAGCTATGGCTACACCTTC. This encodes CASSLSAGSSYGYTF.